The 18 T cell receptor beta chains below were found in one sample sequenced in a study of OX40 agonist ivuxolimab in advanced cancers. Only in-frame clones appear in the TCRdb table, and some are missing; sequencing was by immunoSEQ multiplex PCR. The table has approximately 70,000 clones, around 93% seen once. The specimen comprised CD4+ or CD8+ T cells sorted from blood, sampled in a trial of the OX40 agonist ivuxolimab. The receptors originated from an adult with an advanced solid tumor such as melanoma, head and neck, liver or kidney cancer.

Notes on this clone: This sample includes further DNA sequences coding for the same CDR3. The J gene is TRBJ2-7, the V gene TRBV15, with 8 bases matching TRBD2. The germline V gene encodes CDR1 LNHNV and CDR2 YYDKDF (reference sequence). This CDR3 has 18 amino acids. V gave up 0 bases and J gave up 7 bases; unmatched junction bases: 17. DNA of the CDR3: TGTGCCACCAGCAGAGACCGGGGGGGGCTCTCACCCGTGGGTGAGCAGTACTTC. It is translated as CATSRDRGGLSPVGEQYF.

This chain connects TRBV6-5 to TRBJ2-1; D possibly corresponds to TRBD2 (5 bases). CDR3 size: 15 residues. V was pared by 5 bases and J by 2 bases, with 13 bases between. In germline, CDR1 is MNHEY, CDR2 SVGAGI. CDR3: CASSLDYPTYNEQFF. The CDR3 DNA is TGTGCCAGCAGTCTCGACTACCCTACCTACAATGAGCAGTTCTTC.

This clone occurred a few times. CDR3: CASSEVTGWDGYTF. The CDR3 bases are TGTGCCAGCAGTGAAGTGACAGGGTGGGATGGCTACACCTTC. The rearrangement joins TRBV6-1 to TRBJ1-2, with 7 bases matching TRBD1. In germline, CDR1 is MNHNS, CDR2 SASEGT. This CDR3 has 14 amino acids. The trim removed 1 base at V and 6 bases at J, leaving 5 bases unmatched.

The V and J genes are TRBV7-9 and TRBJ1-1, with D hard to call. CDR1 is SEHNR and CDR2 is FQNEAQ in the germline V gene (reference sequence). This CDR3 comprises 15 residues. With 7 bases removed from V and 7 bases from J, the gap between germline ends came to 22 bases. The CDR3 region has the DNA TGTGCCAGCACCGTACCCGGGGAACCGCTCCTTGAAGCTTTCTTT. Its protein product is CASTVPGEPLLEAFF. The full variable domain, in which reference TRBV7-9 and TRBJ1-1 provide the parts outside the CDR3, is DTGVSQNPRHKITKRGQNVTFRCDPISEHNRLYWYRQTLGQGPEFLTYFQNEAQLEKSRLLSDRFSAERPKGSFSTLEIQRTEQGDSAMYLCASTVPGEPLLEAFFGQGTRLTVV.

This clone occurred once. CDR3 in amino acids: CASSQGSGANVLTF. The CDR3, as DNA: TGTGCCAGCAGCCAGGGGAGTGGGGCCAACGTCCTGACTTTC. The chain has TRBV7-9 and TRBJ2-6, with a possible D match to TRBD1 (6 bases). Germline CDR1 SEHNR, CDR2 FQNEAQ (reference sequence). The ends were cut back, 5 bases at V and 3 bases at J, with 8 bases in the middle. The CDR3 has 14 residues.

J is TRBJ2-3 and V is TRBV29-1; 12 bases are a match to TRBD2. The CDR3 runs to 14 residues. Germline V gene data show CDR1 as SQVTM and CDR2 as ANQGSEA. With 6 bases clipped from V and 4 bases from J, the junction kept 5 bases outside the gene matches. The CDR3 DNA reads as TGCAGCGTGGCTCTAGCGGGGGGGCCAGATACGCAGTATTTT. Translated, it gives CSVALAGGPDTQYF.

The rearrangement joins TRBV5-5 to TRBJ2-5; possible D gene TRBD2, 5 bases. Trimming cost V 0 bases and J 5 bases, with 11 bases left between them. CDR3 size: 14 residues. CDR1 and CDR2 (germline): SGHKS, YYEKEE (reference sequence). CDR3 amino acids: CASSLGPGMETQYF. The CDR3 bases are TGTGCCAGCAGCTTGGGGCCGGGGATGGAGACCCAGTACTTC.

This chain links TRBV11-3 with TRBJ2-1; tentative D call: TRBD2 (5 bases). The CDR3 totals 14 residues. The germline gives CDR1 SGHNT, CDR2 YENEEA. Trimming took off 5 bases at V and 5 bases at J, with 13 bases between the two ends. The CDR3 is CASSTREVNNEQFF. Written as DNA, the CDR3 is TGTGCCAGCAGCACGAGGGAAGTCAACAATGAGCAGTTCTTC. Complete variable domain (other parts from reference TRBV11-3 and TRBJ2-1): EAGVVQSPRYKIIEKKQPVAFWCNPISGHNTLYWYLQNLGQGPELLIRYENEEAVDDSQLPKDRFSAERLKGVDSTLKIQPAELGDSAVYLCASSTREVNNEQFFGPGTRLTVL.

This rearrangement joins TRBV5-5 to TRBJ2-2; perhaps TRBD2 as D (6 bases). The ends were cut back, 0 bases at V and 5 bases at J, with 11 bases in the middle. Germline assignment: CDR1 SGHKS and CDR2 YYEKEE (reference sequence). The CDR3 runs 15 residues. The CDR3 coding sequence is TGTGCCAGCAGCTTGGTGGGCGGGGAAACCGGGGAGCTGTTTTTT. Amino acids: CASSLVGGETGELFF.

This clone was recorded once. This CDR3 is CASSFRTAGSGSPLHF. The CDR3 DNA reads TGTGCCAGCAGTTTTCGGACAGCGGGGTCAGGTTCACCCCTCCACTTT. The V gene is TRBV27, the J gene TRBJ1-6; possible D gene TRBD1, 6 bases. Trimming took 3 bases from V and 9 from J, leaving 18 bases between them. This CDR3 region has 16 residues. Germline-derived CDR1 and CDR2 are MNHEY and SMNVEV (reference sequence).

This clone was detected once. The chain has TRBV2 and TRBJ2-1, with no clear D. V was shortened by 2 bases and J by 11 bases, with 10 bases between the two germline ends. The CDR3 has 12 amino acids. Germline CDR1 SNHLY, CDR2 FYNNEI. CDR3 region: CASSEWDTQQFF. Written as DNA, the CDR3 is TGTGCCAGCAGTGAATGGGATACGCAGCAGTTCTTC.

V is TRBV2 and J is TRBJ1-4, with D unresolved. The length of the CDR3 is 12 residues. The germline CDR1 and CDR2 sequences are SNHLY and FYNNEI. Trimming pared 7 bases from V and 11 bases from J, leaving 14 bases between. This chain's CDR3 is CASNLALTKLFF. CDR3 in DNA: TGTGCCAGCAACCTGGCCCTAACTAAACTGTTTTTT.

The chain carries TRBV2 and TRBJ2-7; 8 positions agree with TRBD1. Looked up from germline, CDR1 is SNHLY and CDR2 is FYNNEI. The CDR3 covers 13 residues. Trimming took 8 bases from V and 3 from J; bases not matched to a gene: 6. CDR3: CASGSQGVYEQYF. In DNA, the CDR3 is TGTGCCAGCGGTTCACAGGGGGTCTACGAGCAGTACTTC.

This chain connects TRBV12-2 to TRBJ2-1. TRBV12-2 is termed a pseudogene. CDR3 length equals 10 residues. CDR3 DNA: TGTGCAAGTCGTTTTAATGAGCAGTTCTTC. This gives the protein CASRFNEQFF.

J is TRBJ1-5 and V is TRBV10-3; D is unclear. Trimming took off 2 bases at V and 0 bases at J, with 8 bases between the two ends. Per germline, CDR1 ENHRY and CDR2 SYGVKD. CDR3 length: 15 residues. The CDR3, as DNA: TGTGCCATCAGTGAGGTCAGAGATAGCAATCAGCCCCAGCATTTT. Protein sequence: CAISEVRDSNQPQHF.

This rearrangement joins TRBV6-1 to TRBJ1-4; 9 positions agree with TRBD1. Per germline, CDR1 MNHNS and CDR2 SASEGT. The CDR3 has 15 amino acids. Losses at the gene ends were 5 bases for V and 1 base for J; bases not matched to a gene: 2. The CDR3 here is CASSQTGGTNEKLFF. The DNA of the CDR3 is TGTGCCAGCAGTCAGACAGGGGGAACTAATGAAAAACTGTTTTTT.

The V and J genes are TRBV11-1 and TRBJ1-6, with D possibly matching TRBD1 (6 bases). The V end lost 4 bases, the J end lost 9 bases, and 19 bases lay between the germline ends. The germline gives CDR1 SGHAT, CDR2 FQDESV (reference sequence). The CDR3 extends over 16 amino acids. The CDR3 loop is CASSYASGAGGSPLHF. CDR3 in DNA: TGTGCCAGCAGCTACGCTTCAGGGGCCGGAGGTTCACCCCTCCACTTT.

The chain links TRBV7-9 to TRBJ2-7, with 7 bases lining up with TRBD2. V lost 4 bases, J lost 0 bases, and 6 bases stayed unmatched. This CDR3 has 15 residues. Germline V gene sequence: CDR1 SEHNR, CDR2 FQNEAQ (reference sequence). The CDR3, as DNA: TGTGCCAGCAGCTCCCCGCGCGGGAGCTCCTACGAGCAGTACTTC. This sequence encodes CASSSPRGSSYEQYF.